This T cell receptor beta chain was sequenced during a study of T cells in localized non-small cell lung cancer. J was trimmed by 8 bases and V by 1 base; bases with no gene match: 8. The CDR3 runs to 15 residues. CDR1 is LGHNA and CDR2 is YNFKEQ in the germline V gene. Comment on this clone: Its antigen remains unknown.

Broader study findings: In the blood, greater T cell density corresponded to longer overall survival. Uninvolved adjacent lung showed higher T cell clonality than tumor.

The repertoire was sequenced with immunoSEQ multiplex PCR; TCRdb's copy has only in-frame clones and lacks some. This sample has some 30,000 clones, with 65% to 90% found just once. This chain connects TRBV4-2 to TRBJ2-1; 7 bases agree with TRBD2. This receptor was identified in a male donor aged 60 or older with stage III lung adenocarcinoma. This sample comprised peripheral blood, obtained before any cancer treatment. This CDR3 reads CASSQVKRGVDEQFF. CDR3 DNA sequence: TGTGCCAGCAGCCAAGTTAAGCGGGGTGTAGATGAGCAGTTCTTC.